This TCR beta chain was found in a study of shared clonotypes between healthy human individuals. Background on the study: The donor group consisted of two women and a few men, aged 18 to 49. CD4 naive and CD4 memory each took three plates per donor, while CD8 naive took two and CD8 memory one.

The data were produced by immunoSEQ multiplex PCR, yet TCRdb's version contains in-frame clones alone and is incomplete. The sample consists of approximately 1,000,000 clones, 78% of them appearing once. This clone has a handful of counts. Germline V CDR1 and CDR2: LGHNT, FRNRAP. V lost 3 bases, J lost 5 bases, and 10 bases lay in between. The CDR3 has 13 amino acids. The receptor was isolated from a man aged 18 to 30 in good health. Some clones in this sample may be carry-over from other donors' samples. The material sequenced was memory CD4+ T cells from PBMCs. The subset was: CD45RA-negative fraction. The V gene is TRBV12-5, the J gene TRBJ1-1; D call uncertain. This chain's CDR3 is CASGFRAGTEAFF. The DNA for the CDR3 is TGTGCTAGTGGTTTTAGGGCGGGGACTGAAGCTTTCTTT.